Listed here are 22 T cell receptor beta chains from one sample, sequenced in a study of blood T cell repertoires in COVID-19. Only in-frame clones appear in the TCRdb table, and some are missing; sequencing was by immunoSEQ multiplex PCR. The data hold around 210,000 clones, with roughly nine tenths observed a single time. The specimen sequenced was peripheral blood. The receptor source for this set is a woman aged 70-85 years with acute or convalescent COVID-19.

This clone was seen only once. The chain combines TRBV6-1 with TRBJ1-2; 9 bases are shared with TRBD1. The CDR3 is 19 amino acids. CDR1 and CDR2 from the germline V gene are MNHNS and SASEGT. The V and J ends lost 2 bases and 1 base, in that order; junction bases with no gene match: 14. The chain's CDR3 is CASSEPAGDRAMGNYGYTF. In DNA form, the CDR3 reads TGTGCCAGCAGTGAACCGGCAGGGGACAGGGCGATGGGTAACTATGGCTACACCTTC.

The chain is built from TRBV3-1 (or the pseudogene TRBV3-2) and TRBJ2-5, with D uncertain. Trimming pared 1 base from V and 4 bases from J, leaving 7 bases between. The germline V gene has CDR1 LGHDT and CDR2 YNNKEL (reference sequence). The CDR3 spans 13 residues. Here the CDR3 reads CASSQGRRETQYF. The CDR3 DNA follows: TGTGCCAGCAGCCAAGGCAGAAGAGAGACCCAGTACTTC.

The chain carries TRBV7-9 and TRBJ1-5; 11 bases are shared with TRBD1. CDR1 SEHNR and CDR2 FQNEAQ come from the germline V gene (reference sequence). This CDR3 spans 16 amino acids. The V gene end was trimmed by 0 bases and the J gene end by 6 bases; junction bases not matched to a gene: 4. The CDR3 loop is CASSLAGTGGGQPQHF. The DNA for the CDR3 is TGTGCCAGCAGCTTAGCAGGGACAGGGGGTGGTCAGCCCCAGCATTTT.

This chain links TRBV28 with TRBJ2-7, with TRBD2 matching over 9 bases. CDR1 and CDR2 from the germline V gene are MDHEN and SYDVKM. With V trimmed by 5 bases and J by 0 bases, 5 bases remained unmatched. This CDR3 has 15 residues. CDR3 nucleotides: TGTGCCAGCAGTATGACTAGCGGCAGCTCCTACGAGCAGTACTTC. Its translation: CASSMTSGSSYEQYF.

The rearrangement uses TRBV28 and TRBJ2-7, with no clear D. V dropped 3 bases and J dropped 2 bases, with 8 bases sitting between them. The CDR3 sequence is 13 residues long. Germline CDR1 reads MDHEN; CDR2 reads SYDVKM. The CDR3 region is CASSLIRPYEQYF. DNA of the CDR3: TGTGCCAGCAGTTTGATCAGGCCCTACGAGCAGTACTTC.

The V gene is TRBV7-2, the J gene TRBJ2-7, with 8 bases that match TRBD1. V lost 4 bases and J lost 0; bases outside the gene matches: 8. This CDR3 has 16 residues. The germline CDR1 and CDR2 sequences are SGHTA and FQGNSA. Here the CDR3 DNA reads TGTGCCAGCAGCTCCCACAGGGGGAAGCTCTCCTACGAGCAGTACTTC. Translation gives CASSSHRGKLSYEQYF.

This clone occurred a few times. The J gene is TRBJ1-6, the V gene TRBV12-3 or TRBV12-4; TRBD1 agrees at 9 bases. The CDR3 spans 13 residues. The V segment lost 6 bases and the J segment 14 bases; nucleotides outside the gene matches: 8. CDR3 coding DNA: TGTGCCAGCAGGGACAGGGGCGGAGACGCCCTCCACTTT. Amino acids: CASRDRGGDALHF.

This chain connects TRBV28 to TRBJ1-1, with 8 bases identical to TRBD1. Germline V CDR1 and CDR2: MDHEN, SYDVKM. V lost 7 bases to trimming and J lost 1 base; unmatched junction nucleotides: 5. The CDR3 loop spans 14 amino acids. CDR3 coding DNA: TGTGCCAGCACAGGACAGGGCACGAACACTGAAGCTTTCTTT. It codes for CASTGQGTNTEAFF.

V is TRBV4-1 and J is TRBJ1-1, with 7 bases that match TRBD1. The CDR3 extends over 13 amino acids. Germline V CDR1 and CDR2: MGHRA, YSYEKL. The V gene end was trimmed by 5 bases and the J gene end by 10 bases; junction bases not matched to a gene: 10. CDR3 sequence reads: CASSDRAGRSAFF. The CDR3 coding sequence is TGCGCCAGCAGCGACAGGGCTGGTAGATCAGCTTTCTTT.

CDR3 coding DNA: TGTGCCAGCAGCTTCACGGAGGGGATAGGGGCCAACTATGGCTACACCTTC. The encoded protein is CASSFTEGIGANYGYTF. The chain uses TRBV5-4 and TRBJ1-2; weak D call: TRBD1 (5 bases). V lost 2 bases and J lost 2, with 19 bases in between. CDR3 size: 17 residues. CDR1 is SGHNT and CDR2 is YYREEE in the germline V gene (reference sequence).

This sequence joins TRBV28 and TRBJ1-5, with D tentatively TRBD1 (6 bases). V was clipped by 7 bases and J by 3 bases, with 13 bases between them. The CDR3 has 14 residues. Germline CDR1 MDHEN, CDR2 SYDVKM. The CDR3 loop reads CASTNDRFNQPQHF. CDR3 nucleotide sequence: TGTGCCAGCACCAATGACAGGTTCAATCAGCCCCAGCATTTT.

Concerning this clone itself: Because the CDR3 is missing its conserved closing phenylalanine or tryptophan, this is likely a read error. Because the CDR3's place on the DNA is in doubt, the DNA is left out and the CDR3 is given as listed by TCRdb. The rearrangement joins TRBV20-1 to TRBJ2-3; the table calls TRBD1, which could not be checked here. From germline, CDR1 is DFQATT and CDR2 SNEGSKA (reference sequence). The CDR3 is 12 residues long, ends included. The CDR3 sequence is CSASLSGPSSEL.

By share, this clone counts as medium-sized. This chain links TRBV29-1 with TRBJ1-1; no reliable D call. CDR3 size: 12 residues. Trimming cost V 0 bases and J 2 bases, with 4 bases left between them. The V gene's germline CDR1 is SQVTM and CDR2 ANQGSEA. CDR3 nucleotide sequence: TGCAGCGTTGAAGATAGTAACACTGAAGCTTTCTTT. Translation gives CSVEDSNTEAFF.

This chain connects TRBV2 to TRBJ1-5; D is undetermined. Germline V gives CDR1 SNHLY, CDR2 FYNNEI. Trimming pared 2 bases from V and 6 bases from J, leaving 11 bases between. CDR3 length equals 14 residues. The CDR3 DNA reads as TGTGCCAGCAGTGAATACAACGGAGGTCAGCCCCAGCATTTT. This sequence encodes CASSEYNGGQPQHF.

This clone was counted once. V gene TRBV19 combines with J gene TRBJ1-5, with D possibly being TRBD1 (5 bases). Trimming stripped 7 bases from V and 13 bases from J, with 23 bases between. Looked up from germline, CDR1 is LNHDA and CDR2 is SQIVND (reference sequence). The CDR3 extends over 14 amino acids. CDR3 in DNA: TGTGCCAGTAATCCTTTGGGGCATTTAGCCGTTCAGCATTTT. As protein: CASNPLGHLAVQHF.

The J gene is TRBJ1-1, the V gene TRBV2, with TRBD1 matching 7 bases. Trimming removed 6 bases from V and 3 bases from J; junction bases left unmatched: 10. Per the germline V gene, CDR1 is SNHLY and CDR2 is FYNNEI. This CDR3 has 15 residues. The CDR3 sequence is CASRETGARYTEAFF. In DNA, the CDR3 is TGTGCCAGCAGGGAAACAGGGGCCCGGTACACTGAAGCTTTCTTT.

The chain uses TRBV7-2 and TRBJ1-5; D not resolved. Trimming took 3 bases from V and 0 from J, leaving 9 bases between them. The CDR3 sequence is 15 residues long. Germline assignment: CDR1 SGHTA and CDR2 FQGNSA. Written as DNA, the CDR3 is TGTGCCAGCAGCTTTAACTCAATTAGCAATCAGCCCCAGCATTTT. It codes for CASSFNSISNQPQHF.

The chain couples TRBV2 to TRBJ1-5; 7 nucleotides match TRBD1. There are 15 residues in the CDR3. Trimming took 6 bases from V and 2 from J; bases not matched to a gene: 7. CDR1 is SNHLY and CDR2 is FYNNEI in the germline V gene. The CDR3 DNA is TGTGCCAGCAGCCCACCCGGACAGGGCAATCAGCCCCAGCATTTT. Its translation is CASSPPGQGNQPQHF.

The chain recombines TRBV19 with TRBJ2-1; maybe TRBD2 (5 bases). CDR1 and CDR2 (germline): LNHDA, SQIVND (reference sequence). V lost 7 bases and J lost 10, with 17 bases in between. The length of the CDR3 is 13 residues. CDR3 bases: TGTGCCAGTACGAGGGATTACCCTGAAGAGCAGTTCTTC. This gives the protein CASTRDYPEEQFF.

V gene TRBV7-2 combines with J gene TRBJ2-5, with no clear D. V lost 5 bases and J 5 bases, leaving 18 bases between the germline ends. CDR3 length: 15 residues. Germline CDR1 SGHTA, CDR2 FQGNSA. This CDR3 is CASSTRGPLGETQYF. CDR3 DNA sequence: TGTGCCAGCAGCACCCGAGGTCCACTCGGGGAGACCCAGTACTTC.

Here the CDR3 DNA reads TGTGCCATCAGTACTAGCGGGAAATCCACCGGGGAGCTGTTTTTT. This sequence encodes CAISTSGKSTGELFF. V gene TRBV10-3 combines with J gene TRBJ2-2, with 10 bases aligning to TRBD2. The CDR3 is 15 amino acids. The trim removed 5 bases at V and 4 bases at J, leaving 4 bases unmatched. Germline V gene sequence: CDR1 ENHRY, CDR2 SYGVKD.

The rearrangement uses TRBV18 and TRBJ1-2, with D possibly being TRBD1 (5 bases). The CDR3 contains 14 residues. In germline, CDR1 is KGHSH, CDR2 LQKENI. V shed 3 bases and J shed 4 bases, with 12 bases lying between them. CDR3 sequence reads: CASSPDSRFYGYTF. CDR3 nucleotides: TGTGCCAGCTCACCCGACAGTCGATTCTATGGCTACACCTTC.